The rows below give T cell receptor beta chains drawn from one sample of a study of CD8+ T cells in alopecia areata. Method: immunoSEQ multiplex PCR; TCRdb's copy keeps in-frame clones and lacks some. The sample lists 110,000 to 150,000 clones, roughly 86% occurring once. The starting material was CD8+ T cells sorted from blood, obtained at week 4, from a patient treated with tofacitinib. These receptors all come from a human donor with alopecia areata. CDR3s include the opening cysteine and the closing phenylalanine or tryptophan. Fields, in order: J gene, D gene, CDR3 length, V gene, clone size, CDR3 protein, CDR3 DNA. D genes are given only for firm matches. Clone size, where shown, is once, few, many, or a class for clones that have expanded.

J gene: TRBJ2-7; D gene: TRBD2; CDR3 length: 17; V gene: TRBV4-1; clone size: NA; CDR3 protein: CASSQDVGSGSTGEQYF; CDR3 DNA: TGCGCCAGCAGCCAAGATGTGGGGAGCGGGAGCACCGGCGAGCAGTACTTC
J gene: TRBJ1-6; D gene: NA; CDR3 length: 14; V gene: TRBV27; clone size: NA; CDR3 protein: CASSLTTSNSPLHF; CDR3 DNA: TGTGCCAGCAGTTTGACCACTAGTAATTCACCCCTCCACTTT
J gene: TRBJ2-2; D gene: TRBD2; CDR3 length: 16; V gene: TRBV29-1; clone size: NA; CDR3 protein: CSVEGLAGTNTGELFF; CDR3 DNA: TGCAGCGTGGAGGGACTAGCGGGAACCAACACCGGGGAGCTGTTTTTT
J gene: TRBJ2-5; D gene: NA; CDR3 length: 15; V gene: TRBV4-1; clone size: NA; CDR3 protein: CASSLESPGQETQYF; CDR3 DNA: TGCGCCAGCAGCCTAGAGAGTCCCGGTCAAGAGACCCAGTACTTC
J gene: TRBJ2-1; D gene: TRBD2; CDR3 length: 15; V gene: TRBV9; clone size: NA; CDR3 protein: CASSRNSGGGNEQFF; CDR3 DNA: TGTGCCAGCAGCAGAAATAGCGGCGGGGGGAATGAGCAGTTCTTC
J gene: TRBJ1-6; D gene: TRBD1; CDR3 length: 14; V gene: TRBV27; clone size: NA; CDR3 protein: CASSLGQGIGTLHF; CDR3 DNA: TGTGCCAGCAGTTTAGGACAGGGTATCGGCACCCTCCACTTT
J gene: TRBJ2-2; D gene: NA; CDR3 length: 13; V gene: TRBV4-1; clone size: NA; CDR3 protein: CASSQDHTGELFF; CDR3 DNA: TGCGCCAGCAGCCAAGACCACACCGGGGAGCTGTTTTTT
J gene: TRBJ2-3; D gene: NA; CDR3 length: 18; V gene: TRBV9; clone size: NA; CDR3 protein: CASSAYGGRSPSTDTQYF; CDR3 DNA: TGTGCCAGCAGCGCTTACGGGGGACGCTCACCTAGCACAGATACGCAGTATTTT
J gene: TRBJ2-7; D gene: TRBD1; CDR3 length: 15; V gene: TRBV4-1; clone size: NA; CDR3 protein: CASSPSGDSRYEQYF; CDR3 DNA: TGCGCCAGCAGCCCCTCAGGGGACAGCCGTTACGAGCAGTACTTC
J gene: TRBJ2-2; D gene: TRBD1; CDR3 length: 16; V gene: TRBV13; clone size: NA; CDR3 protein: CASSLGGQGVTGELFF; CDR3 DNA: TGTGCCAGCAGCTTAGGAGGACAGGGGGTCACCGGGGAGCTGTTTTTT
J gene: TRBJ1-5; D gene: NA; CDR3 length: 14; V gene: TRBV6-6; clone size: NA; CDR3 protein: CASSPSDSNQPQHF; CDR3 DNA: TGTGCCAGCAGCCCCTCAGATAGCAATCAGCCCCAGCATTTT
J gene: TRBJ1-2; D gene: TRBD1; CDR3 length: 17; V gene: TRBV4-2; clone size: once; CDR3 protein: CASSQEGFAGTDYGYTF; CDR3 DNA: TGTGCCAGCAGCCAAGAGGGATTTGCCGGGACAGACTATGGCTACACCTTC
J gene: TRBJ2-6; D gene: NA; CDR3 length: 16; V gene: TRBV9; clone size: once; CDR3 protein: CASSAMSASGANVLTF; CDR3 DNA: TGTGCCAGCAGCGCGATGTCCGCGTCCGGGGCCAACGTCCTGACTTTC
J gene: TRBJ2-2; D gene: TRBD1; CDR3 length: 13; V gene: TRBV29-1; clone size: few; CDR3 protein: CSVVQGDTGELFF; CDR3 DNA: TGCAGCGTTGTACAGGGGGACACCGGGGAGCTGTTTTTT
J gene: TRBJ2-7; D gene: NA; CDR3 length: 15; V gene: TRBV29-1; clone size: NA; CDR3 protein: CSVEEGGGTTYEQYF; CDR3 DNA: TGCAGCGTTGAAGAGGGCGGCGGGACGACTTACGAGCAGTACTTC
J gene: TRBJ1-1; D gene: TRBD1; CDR3 length: 19; V gene: TRBV4-1; clone size: NA; CDR3 protein: CASSQEYRDRGRGNTEAFF; CDR3 DNA: TGCGCCAGCAGCCAAGAATACCGGGACAGGGGGAGGGGGAACACTGAAGCTTTCTTT
J gene: TRBJ2-7; D gene: NA; CDR3 length: 14; V gene: TRBV14; clone size: NA; CDR3 protein: CASSPQGVTYEQYF; CDR3 DNA: TGTGCCAGCAGCCCGCAGGGAGTTACCTACGAGCAGTACTTC
J gene: TRBJ2-3; D gene: TRBD1; CDR3 length: 15; V gene: TRBV29-1; clone size: NA; CDR3 protein: CSHIHGTGYTDTQYF; CDR3 DNA: TGCAGCCATATCCACGGGACAGGGTACACAGATACGCAGTATTTT
J gene: TRBJ2-2; D gene: TRBD2; CDR3 length: 18; V gene: TRBV7-9; clone size: NA; CDR3 protein: CASSSPFSWEGHTGELFF; CDR3 DNA: TGTGCCAGCAGCTCGCCCTTCTCGTGGGAGGGACACACCGGGGAGCTGTTTTTT
J gene: TRBJ2-3; D gene: TRBD2; CDR3 length: 16; V gene: TRBV7-6; clone size: NA; CDR3 protein: CASSQNSGSATDTQYF; CDR3 DNA: TGTGCCAGCAGCCAGAATAGCGGGAGCGCCACAGATACGCAGTATTTT
J gene: TRBJ2-1; D gene: TRBD2; CDR3 length: 19; V gene: TRBV7-9; clone size: NA; CDR3 protein: CASTSSGTTNPGYYNEQFF; CDR3 DNA: TGTGCCAGCACCTCTAGCGGGACGACGAATCCGGGTTACTACAATGAGCAGTTCTTC
J gene: TRBJ2-1; D gene: NA; CDR3 length: 15; V gene: TRBV5-1; clone size: NA; CDR3 protein: CASSLTTSVVNEQFF; CDR3 DNA: TGCGCCAGCAGCTTGACGACTAGTGTGGTCAATGAGCAGTTCTTC
J gene: TRBJ2-7; D gene: NA; CDR3 length: 15; V gene: TRBV5-6; clone size: once; CDR3 protein: CASSPSGMGNYEQYF; CDR3 DNA: TGTGCCAGCAGCCCATCGGGGATGGGTAACTACGAGCAGTACTTC
J gene: TRBJ1-2; D gene: NA; CDR3 length: 13; V gene: TRBV9; clone size: once; CDR3 protein: CASSSGSLYGYTF; CDR3 DNA: TGTGCCAGCAGCTCCGGTTCCCTCTATGGCTACACCTTC
J gene: TRBJ2-1; D gene: NA; CDR3 length: 14; V gene: TRBV9; clone size: NA; CDR3 protein: CASSPQVQSNEQFF; CDR3 DNA: TGTGCCAGCAGCCCTCAGGTTCAAAGCAATGAGCAGTTCTTC
J gene: TRBJ1-2; D gene: NA; CDR3 length: 14; V gene: TRBV5-6; clone size: NA; CDR3 protein: CASGTRGLIYGYTF; CDR3 DNA: TGTGCCAGCGGCACAAGGGGACTCATCTATGGCTACACCTTC
J gene: TRBJ2-7; D gene: NA; CDR3 length: 14; V gene: TRBV9; clone size: NA; CDR3 protein: CASSVDGEVYEQYF; CDR3 DNA: TGTGCCAGCAGCGTAGATGGAGAAGTTTACGAGCAGTACTTC
J gene: TRBJ2-7; D gene: NA; CDR3 length: 14; V gene: TRBV14; clone size: NA; CDR3 protein: CASSPWGLAYEQYF; CDR3 DNA: TGTGCCAGCAGCCCCTGGGGCTTGGCCTACGAGCAGTACTTC
J gene: TRBJ2-7; D gene: TRBD1; CDR3 length: 17; V gene: TRBV29-1; clone size: NA; CDR3 protein: CSVEDWTGTGGTYEQYF; CDR3 DNA: TGCAGCGTTGAAGATTGGACGGGAACAGGGGGTACGTACGAGCAGTACTTC
J gene: TRBJ2-7; D gene: NA; CDR3 length: 14; V gene: TRBV6-5; clone size: NA; CDR3 protein: CASSYYRERQGQYF; CDR3 DNA: TGTGCCAGCAGTTACTACAGGGAGAGACAAGGGCAGTACTTC
J gene: TRBJ2-7; D gene: NA; CDR3 length: 12; V gene: TRBV13; clone size: NA; CDR3 protein: CASSWASYEQYF; CDR3 DNA: TGTGCCAGCTCGTGGGCCTCCTACGAGCAGTACTTC
J gene: TRBJ1-5; D gene: NA; CDR3 length: 14; V gene: TRBV5-6; clone size: NA; CDR3 protein: CASSLGVGNQPQHF; CDR3 DNA: TGTGCCAGCAGCTTGGGGGTGGGCAATCAGCCCCAGCATTTT
J gene: TRBJ2-6; D gene: TRBD1; CDR3 length: 18; V gene: TRBV30; clone size: few; CDR3 protein: CAWSVRDRGLPGANVLTF; CDR3 DNA: TGTGCCTGGAGTGTAAGGGATAGGGGGCTCCCCGGGGCCAACGTCCTGACTTTC
J gene: TRBJ2-7; D gene: TRBD1; CDR3 length: 15; V gene: TRBV11-1; clone size: NA; CDR3 protein: CASSRQGDFVDEQYF; CDR3 DNA: TGTGCCAGCAGCAGACAGGGGGATTTTGTCGACGAGCAGTACTTC
J gene: TRBJ1-1; D gene: NA; CDR3 length: 13; V gene: TRBV11-1; clone size: NA; CDR3 protein: CASSLGVNTEAFF; CDR3 DNA: TGTGCCAGCAGCTTGGGGGTGAACACTGAAGCTTTCTTT
J gene: TRBJ2-7; D gene: TRBD2; CDR3 length: 14; V gene: TRBV29-1; clone size: NA; CDR3 protein: CSAVAGESSYEQYF; CDR3 DNA: TGCAGCGCGGTAGCGGGGGAGAGCTCCTACGAGCAGTACTTC
J gene: TRBJ2-1; D gene: TRBD1; CDR3 length: 14; V gene: TRBV29-1; clone size: NA; CDR3 protein: CSASKFDRGNEQFF; CDR3 DNA: TGCAGCGCCAGCAAGTTTGACAGGGGCAATGAGCAGTTCTTC
J gene: TRBJ2-1; D gene: NA; CDR3 length: 15; V gene: TRBV19; clone size: few; CDR3 protein: CASSIEPVSYNEQFF; CDR3 DNA: TGTGCCAGTAGTATAGAGCCCGTCTCCTACAATGAGCAGTTCTTC
J gene: TRBJ2-7; D gene: TRBD2; CDR3 length: 17; V gene: TRBV4-1; clone size: once; CDR3 protein: CASSQDPGAGPRDEQYF; CDR3 DNA: TGCGCCAGCAGCCAAGATCCCGGAGCGGGACCTCGGGACGAGCAGTACTTC
J gene: TRBJ2-7; D gene: TRBD1; CDR3 length: 14; V gene: TRBV5-1; clone size: NA; CDR3 protein: CASSLGQGTNEQYF; CDR3 DNA: TGCGCCAGCAGCTTGGGACAGGGAACGAACGAGCAGTACTTC
J gene: TRBJ1-5; D gene: NA; CDR3 length: 14; V gene: TRBV27; clone size: NA; CDR3 protein: CASSLGGRNQPQHF; CDR3 DNA: TGTGCCAGCAGTTTAGGGGGCAGAAATCAGCCCCAGCATTTT
J gene: TRBJ2-4; D gene: NA; CDR3 length: 15; V gene: TRBV29-1; clone size: NA; CDR3 protein: CSALRRDTAKNIQYF; CDR3 DNA: TGCAGCGCTCTGAGGAGGGACACCGCCAAAAACATTCAGTACTTC
J gene: TRBJ2-1; D gene: NA; CDR3 length: 15; V gene: TRBV5-1; clone size: NA; CDR3 protein: CASSLVVQGRDEQFF; CDR3 DNA: TGCGCCAGCAGCTTGGTGGTCCAGGGACGGGATGAGCAGTTCTTC